The rows below give T cell receptor beta chains drawn from one sample of a study of cytomegalovirus exposure and HLA in healthy donors. Profiled with immunoSEQ multiplex PCR; TCRdb holds only in-frame clones, not every one. Of some 180,000 clones listed, roughly 74% are singletons. Material: PBMCs. The receptors originated from a female donor in good health and CMV-seronegative. Both conserved end residues are part of each CDR3. Fields, in order: V gene, J gene, clone size, D gene, CDR3 DNA, CDR3 protein. D genes are given only for firm matches. Expanded clones are given a class, and other clones once, few, many or no size at all.

v_gene: TRBV7-9; j_gene: TRBJ2-7; abundance: NA; d_gene: NA; CDR3nt: TGTGCCAGCAGCTTAGGTGGCTCAGGGCCTTCCCCACTCTACGAGCAGTACTTC; CDR3aa: CASSLGGSGPSPLYEQYF
v_gene: TRBV4-1; j_gene: TRBJ2-3; abundance: NA; d_gene: TRBD2; CDR3nt: TGCGCCAGCAGCCCCTCCGGGACTAGCGGTTCCACAGATACGCAGTATTTT; CDR3aa: CASSPSGTSGSTDTQYF
v_gene: TRBV19; j_gene: TRBJ2-5; abundance: NA; d_gene: TRBD1; CDR3nt: TGTGCCAGTAGTCCGGGGACAGTCCCCTTCCAAGAGACCCAGTACTTC; CDR3aa: CASSPGTVPFQETQYF
v_gene: TRBV4-1; j_gene: TRBJ2-3; abundance: NA; d_gene: TRBD1; CDR3nt: TGCGCCAGCAGCCAACTAGGGGGCAAGGCAGATACGCAGTATTTT; CDR3aa: CASSQLGGKADTQYF
v_gene: TRBV6-5; j_gene: TRBJ2-2; abundance: NA; d_gene: TRBD2; CDR3nt: TGTGCCAGCAGTTACGGAGCGGGGGGCGTCGGGGAGCTGTTTTTT; CDR3aa: CASSYGAGGVGELFF
v_gene: TRBV29-1; j_gene: TRBJ2-7; abundance: NA; d_gene: NA; CDR3nt: TGCAGCGTTGAAGTTTACAACATACCCTACGAGCAGTACTTC; CDR3aa: CSVEVYNIPYEQYF
v_gene: TRBV2; j_gene: TRBJ2-5; abundance: few; d_gene: TRBD2; CDR3nt: TGTGCCAGCAGTCCGGGACTAGCGGGGGGAGAGACCCAGTACTTC; CDR3aa: CASSPGLAGGETQYF
v_gene: TRBV5-1; j_gene: TRBJ2-3; abundance: NA; d_gene: NA; CDR3nt: TGCGCCAGCAGCTTGGCGTCAGGGGTTTCTGCGGATACGCAGTATTTT; CDR3aa: CASSLASGVSADTQYF
v_gene: TRBV5-4; j_gene: TRBJ2-2; abundance: NA; d_gene: NA; CDR3nt: TGTGCCAGCAGCGTGCAGGAGGTCGGGGAGCTGTTTTTT; CDR3aa: CASSVQEVGELFF
v_gene: TRBV7-2; j_gene: TRBJ2-2; abundance: NA; d_gene: TRBD1; CDR3nt: TGTGCCAGCAGCACCGGACAGGCGAGGCTCACCGGGGAGCTGTTTTTT; CDR3aa: CASSTGQARLTGELFF
v_gene: TRBV5-8; j_gene: TRBJ2-1; abundance: NA; d_gene: TRBD2; CDR3nt: TGTGCCACCGGGGGGGCCTGGATCAGCAATGAGCAGTTCTTC; CDR3aa: CATGGAWISNEQFF
v_gene: TRBV27; j_gene: TRBJ2-7; abundance: NA; d_gene: NA; CDR3nt: TGTGCCAGCAGTCCCAAACCCTATAACGAGCAGTACTTC; CDR3aa: CASSPKPYNEQYF
v_gene: TRBV5-1; j_gene: TRBJ2-5; abundance: once; d_gene: NA; CDR3nt: TGCGCCAGCAGCTTGGTTTCTAGCAGGGGGGAGGAGACCCAGTACTTC; CDR3aa: CASSLVSSRGEETQYF
v_gene: TRBV7-9; j_gene: TRBJ1-2; abundance: NA; d_gene: NA; CDR3nt: TGTGCCAGCACCCTCAGGGACTCCGGCTACACCTTC; CDR3aa: CASTLRDSGYTF
v_gene: TRBV29-1; j_gene: TRBJ1-2; abundance: NA; d_gene: NA; CDR3nt: TGCAGCGTTGCCGGGGGACTTTCCCAAAACTATGGCTACACCTTC; CDR3aa: CSVAGGLSQNYGYTF
v_gene: TRBV9; j_gene: TRBJ2-1; abundance: few; d_gene: TRBD1; CDR3nt: TGTGCCAGCAGCGTCCGTCCAGGGGGCTTCTACAATGAGCAGTTCTTC; CDR3aa: CASSVRPGGFYNEQFF
v_gene: TRBV6-1; j_gene: TRBJ1-1; abundance: NA; d_gene: TRBD1; CDR3nt: TGTGCCAGCAGTCCACGGACAGGGTTGAACACTGAAGCTTTCTTT; CDR3aa: CASSPRTGLNTEAFF
v_gene: TRBV11-3; j_gene: TRBJ2-7; abundance: NA; d_gene: TRBD1; CDR3nt: TGTGCCAGCAGCCCAGGACAGGGAAGCGTCAACGAGCAGTACTTC; CDR3aa: CASSPGQGSVNEQYF
v_gene: TRBV15; j_gene: TRBJ1-2; abundance: NA; d_gene: NA; CDR3nt: TGTGCCACCAGCAGAGACAGGGGCAACTATGGCTACACCTTC; CDR3aa: CATSRDRGNYGYTF
v_gene: TRBV28; j_gene: TRBJ2-6; abundance: NA; d_gene: TRBD1; CDR3nt: TGTGCCAGCAGTTTCGGTGTAACAGGGGGCGCTGGGGCCAACGTCCTGACTTTC; CDR3aa: CASSFGVTGGAGANVLTF
v_gene: TRBV5-1; j_gene: TRBJ2-5; abundance: NA; d_gene: TRBD1; CDR3nt: TGCGCCAGCAGCTTCGGACAGGGCCAAGAGACCCAGTACTTC; CDR3aa: CASSFGQGQETQYF
v_gene: TRBV25-1; j_gene: TRBJ1-4; abundance: NA; d_gene: NA; CDR3nt: TGTGCCAGCAGTGGCTGGGGAGGGGTTGAAAAACTGTTTTTT; CDR3aa: CASSGWGGVEKLFF
v_gene: TRBV7-2; j_gene: TRBJ2-4; abundance: NA; d_gene: NA; CDR3nt: TGTGCCAGCAGCTTAGCGTTTACGGGTTTGGGCAAAAACATTCAGTACTTC; CDR3aa: CASSLAFTGLGKNIQYF
v_gene: TRBV27; j_gene: TRBJ1-1; abundance: few; d_gene: NA; CDR3nt: TGTGCCAGCAGGGGTCGACAGAACACTGAAGCTTTCTTT; CDR3aa: CASRGRQNTEAFF
v_gene: TRBV7-2; j_gene: TRBJ1-1; abundance: NA; d_gene: NA; CDR3nt: TGTGCCAGCAGCCCACACAGGTTGCCGAACACTGAAGCTTTCTTT; CDR3aa: CASSPHRLPNTEAFF
v_gene: TRBV7-8; j_gene: TRBJ2-3; abundance: NA; d_gene: TRBD2; CDR3nt: TGTGCCAGCAGCTTACTACTAGCGGGGAGCACAGATACGCAGTATTTT; CDR3aa: CASSLLLAGSTDTQYF
v_gene: TRBV16; j_gene: TRBJ1-1; abundance: NA; d_gene: NA; CDR3nt: TGTGCCAGCAGCCAGGTAGCCATGAACACTGAAGCTTTCTTT; CDR3aa: CASSQVAMNTEAFF
v_gene: TRBV11-3; j_gene: TRBJ2-1; abundance: NA; d_gene: TRBD2; CDR3nt: TGTGCCAGCAGCTTAGGGTCTTCTAGCGGGAGGGCCATGCCCTACAATGAGCAGTTCTTC; CDR3aa: CASSLGSSSGRAMPYNEQFF
v_gene: TRBV4-1; j_gene: TRBJ2-4; abundance: NA; d_gene: TRBD1; CDR3nt: TGCGCCAGCAGCCGAGGACAGGGAGTCAAAAACATTCAGTACTTC; CDR3aa: CASSRGQGVKNIQYF
v_gene: TRBV7-2; j_gene: TRBJ2-7; abundance: few; d_gene: NA; CDR3nt: TGTGCCAGCAGCTTAGAGAGGGTGGGCCCCTACGAGCAGTACTTC; CDR3aa: CASSLERVGPYEQYF
v_gene: TRBV4-2; j_gene: TRBJ2-7; abundance: NA; d_gene: NA; CDR3nt: TGTGCCAGCAGCCCCCGTTTGGCCAACGATCGCTACGAGCAGTACTTC; CDR3aa: CASSPRLANDRYEQYF
v_gene: TRBV7-7; j_gene: TRBJ2-1; abundance: NA; d_gene: TRBD1; CDR3nt: TGTGCTAGCAGCTTGGGGTCGGGACAGCGGCAGTTCTTC; CDR3aa: CASSLGSGQRQFF
v_gene: TRBV5-1; j_gene: TRBJ2-7; abundance: few; d_gene: TRBD1; CDR3nt: TGCGCCAGCGGCGAGAGGAGCCCGGGACAGGGGTTCGAGCAGTACTTC; CDR3aa: CASGERSPGQGFEQYF
v_gene: TRBV7-2; j_gene: TRBJ2-7; abundance: NA; d_gene: NA; CDR3nt: TGTGCCAGCAGCTCGACTCCCTCCTCCTACGAGCAGTACTTC; CDR3aa: CASSSTPSSYEQYF
v_gene: TRBV5-1; j_gene: TRBJ2-5; abundance: NA; d_gene: TRBD1; CDR3nt: TGCGCCAGCAGCTCCGGGACAGCTAAAGAGACCCAGTACTTC; CDR3aa: CASSSGTAKETQYF
v_gene: TRBV6-1; j_gene: TRBJ1-3; abundance: NA; d_gene: TRBD1; CDR3nt: TGTGCCAGCATCACTACAGGGGTAGGCGGAAACACCATATATTTT; CDR3aa: CASITTGVGGNTIYF
v_gene: TRBV11-2; j_gene: TRBJ2-2; abundance: once; d_gene: TRBD2; CDR3nt: TGTGCCAGCAGCTTGGGGGGGGGCACCGGGGAGCTGTTTTTT; CDR3aa: CASSLGGGTGELFF